The rows below give T cell receptor beta chains drawn from one sample of a study of T-cell reconstitution after alpha-beta-depleted transplantation in children. One entry per CDR3 protein results from TCRdb running MiXCR on the PCR reads. The sample records roughly 790,000 distinct CDR3 sequences, roughly 16% being singletons. This specimen consisted of PBMCs, mostly from graft donor cells, obtained 360 days after TCRalphabeta/CD19-depleted stem cell transplant. All receptors come from a male patient between 5 and 17 years old who had a stem cell transplant for acute lymphoblastic leukemia, so the T cells may come from the graft donor. CDR3s include the opening cysteine and the closing phenylalanine or tryptophan. The D gene is left open where the match is weak. Some rows mark clone size as missing; the rest say once, few, many or name a class of expanded clone.

V	D	J	size	CDR3	DNA
TRBV5-1	TRBD1	TRBJ1-2	few	CASSLVIGTGYGYTF	TGCGCCAGCAGCCTAGTAATCGGGACAGGGTATGGCTACACCTTC
TRBV6-5	TRBD1	TRBJ2-5	many	CASSYSTGGETQYF	TGTGCCAGCAGTTACTCGACAGGGGGAGAGACCCAGTACTTC
TRBV14	-	TRBJ1-1	many	CASSPIWGNIEAFF	TGTGCCAGCAGCCCAATCTGGGGAAACATTGAAGCTTTCTTT
TRBV10-3	-	TRBJ1-5	-	CAISESELQPYSNQPQHF	TGTGCCATCAGTGAGTCGGAACTTCAGCCGTATAGCAATCAGCCCCAGCATTTT
TRBV6-4	TRBD2	TRBJ2-7	few	CASSPWVVFGREQSYEQYF	TGTGCCAGCAGTCCATGGGTCGTTTTTGGGCGGGAGCAGTCCTACGAGCAGTACTTC
TRBV12-3/TRBV12-4	-	TRBJ1-2	few	CASSLNGLTNYGYTF	TGTGCCAGCAGTCTCAATGGGTTAACTAACTATGGCTACACCTTC
TRBV4-1	TRBD2	TRBJ2-3	few	CASSQDPLAGARSTDTQYF	TGCGCCAGCAGCCAAGATCCCCTAGCGGGAGCTCGTAGCACAGATACGCAGTATTTT
TRBV7-9	-	TRBJ2-1	few	CASSLQAPSSYNEQFF	TGTGCCAGCAGCCTACAGGCCCCAAGCTCCTACAATGAGCAGTTCTTC
TRBV7-9	-	TRBJ1-2	few	CASSKEGTPYGYTF	TGTGCCAGCAGCAAAGAGGGGACCCCCTATGGCTACACCTTC
TRBV15	-	TRBJ2-1	many	CATSGRYIGEQFF	TGTGCCACCAGTGGAAGGTATATCGGTGAGCAGTTCTTC
TRBV5-1	-	TRBJ2-6	many	CASSLHRGSGANVLTF	TGCGCCAGCAGCTTGCATAGGGGCTCTGGGGCCAACGTCCTGACTTTC
TRBV5-1	-	TRBJ2-1	many	CASSLLSFGGHVPYNEQFF	TGCGCCAGCAGCTTGCTTTCCTTTGGAGGGCACGTCCCCTACAATGAGCAGTTCTTC
TRBV24-1	TRBD2	TRBJ2-2	-	CATILPHLGGVRMFF	TGTGCCACCATCCTCCCCCACCTCGGGGGGGTGAGGATGTTTTTT
TRBV3-1	-	TRBJ2-1	-	CACSQAAALRLEQFF	TGTGCCTGCAGCCAAGCGGCGGCGCTCCGTCTTGAGCAGTTCTTC
TRBV5-1	-	TRBJ1-2	-	CASSLNWEDGPYGYTF	TGCGCCAGCAGCTTGAACTGGGAAGATGGCCCATATGGCTACACCTTC
TRBV20-1	-	TRBJ2-4	few	CSAREGGKNIQYF	TGCAGTGCTAGAGAAGGGGGCAAAAACATTCAGTACTTC
TRBV7-9	TRBD1	TRBJ2-7	few	CASSSGQVVYEQYF	TGTGCCAGCAGCTCGGGACAGGTAGTCTACGAGCAGTACTTC
TRBV28	TRBD1	TRBJ1-4	once	CASSPDRAWEKLFF	TGTGCCAGCAGCCCGGACAGGGCCTGGGAAAAACTGTTTTTT
TRBV15	-	TRBJ2-5	few	CATSRDNQRPQETQYF	TGTGCCACCAGCAGAGATAACCAGCGGCCTCAAGAGACCCAGTACTTC
TRBV25-1	-	TRBJ2-7	-	CASSDWGEQYF	TGTGCCAGCAGTGACTGGGGGGAGCAGTACTTC